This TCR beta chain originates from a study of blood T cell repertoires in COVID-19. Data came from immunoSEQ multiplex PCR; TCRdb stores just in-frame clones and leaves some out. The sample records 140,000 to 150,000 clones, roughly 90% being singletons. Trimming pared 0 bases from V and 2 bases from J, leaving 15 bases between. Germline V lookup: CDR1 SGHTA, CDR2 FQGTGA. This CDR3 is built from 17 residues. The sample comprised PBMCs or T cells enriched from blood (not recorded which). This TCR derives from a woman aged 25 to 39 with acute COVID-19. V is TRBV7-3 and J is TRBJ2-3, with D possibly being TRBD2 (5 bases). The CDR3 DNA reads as TGTGCCAGCAGCTTAACATTCGGAGCGGACCACACAGATACGCAGTATTTT. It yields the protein CASSLTFGADHTDTQYF.